The clone carrying this TCR beta chain was counted between two and nine times. The target antigen is unknown. This entry belongs to a study of T cell responses to AZD1222 COVID-19 vaccine. Generated by immunoSEQ multiplex PCR, the TCRdb table keeps only in-frame clones and is missing some. The data show about 200,000 clones, roughly 88% seen once. Study-level points and caveats: Spike-specific TCR repertoires showed rising breadth and depth after two AZD1222 doses.

This receptor was obtained from an adult in good health. The input for sequencing was peripheral blood, taken on day 0 of AZD1222 vaccination.

The CDR3 sequence is CASSLAAGATDTQYF. In DNA, the CDR3 is TGTGCCAGCAGCTTAGCAGCGGGGGCCACAGATACGCAGTATTTT. This rearrangement joins TRBV7-2 to TRBJ2-3; 8 bases are shared with TRBD2. CDR3 length: 15 amino acids. Germline loops: CDR1 SGHTA, CDR2 FQGNSA. Germline trimming cut 0 bases from V and 2 bases from J; bases unmatched to any gene: 1.